The rows below give T cell receptor beta chains drawn from one sample of a study of radiotherapy plus CTLA-4 blockade in lung cancer. The protocol was immunoSEQ multiplex PCR, while the TCRdb copy is restricted to in-frame clones and leaves out a portion. The table records 40,000 to 45,000 clones, more than 60% of them present only once. Sample: peripheral blood, taken from a patient treated with radiotherapy plus ipilimumab. These receptors all come from a human donor with non-small cell lung cancer who had stable disease on radiotherapy plus ipilimumab. The CDR3 runs from the conserved cysteine through the conserved F or W. D genes are given only for firm matches. The size of a clone is reported for some rows only, either as once, few or many, or as a class for expanded clones.

TRBJ2-3 | . | TRBV7-3 | . | CASSSAGTWDTQYF | TGTGCCAGCAGCTCAGCCGGGACATGGGATACGCAGTATTTT
TRBJ2-7 | . | TRBV4-3 | TRBD2 | CASSQEAKGISGAYEQYF | TGCGCCAGCAGCCAAGAAGCCAAGGGGATTAGCGGGGCCTACGAGCAGTACTTC
TRBJ1-2 | . | TRBV18 | TRBD1 | CASSPEVTGTYGYTF | TGTGCCAGCTCACCAGAGGTGACAGGGACCTATGGCTACACCTTC
TRBJ1-1 | . | TRBV5-1 | TRBD1 | CASSGGQLYTEAFF | TGCGCCAGCAGCGGGGGACAGCTTTACACTGAAGCTTTCTTT
TRBJ2-7 | few | TRBV11-2 | . | CASSLDHYRRDYEQYF | TGTGCCAGCAGCTTAGATCATTACCGACGGGACTACGAGCAGTACTTC
TRBJ2-7 | few | TRBV30 | . | CAWSAGVATPEQYF | TGTGCCTGGAGTGCCGGGGTAGCCACTCCCGAGCAGTACTTC
TRBJ1-1 | . | TRBV20-1 | . | CSARDLSEAFF | TGCAGTGCTAGAGACCTGAGTGAAGCTTTCTTT
TRBJ2-2 | . | TRBV9 | . | CASSVGLARGTGELFF | TGTGCCAGCAGCGTAGGGCTAGCGAGGGGCACCGGGGAGCTGTTTTTT
TRBJ1-3 | . | TRBV6-5 | . | CASSYRAAGNTIYF | TGTGCCAGCAGTTACCGAGCGGCTGGAAACACCATATATTTT
TRBJ2-7 | . | TRBV5-6 | TRBD1 | CASSSGQGANEQYF | TGTGCCAGCAGCTCGGGACAGGGGGCTAATGAGCAGTACTTC
TRBJ1-4 | . | TRBV30 | . | CAWSPGTSNEKLFF | TGTGCCTGGAGCCCCGGGACAAGTAATGAAAAACTGTTTTTT
TRBJ1-2 | . | TRBV5-1 | TRBD1 | CASSFQGGEYGYTF | TGCGCCAGCAGCTTCCAGGGGGGAGAATATGGCTACACCTTC
TRBJ1-2 | . | TRBV2 | . | CASSDYRGASGYTF | TGTGCCAGCAGTGATTATCGGGGGGCCAGTGGCTACACCTTC
TRBJ1-2 | . | TRBV30 | . | CAWSVPPGFYGYTF | TGTGCCTGGAGTGTACCGCCCGGTTTCTATGGCTACACCTTC
TRBJ1-3 | . | TRBV5-1 | . | CASSLEASSGNTIYF | TGCGCCAGCAGCTTGGAAGCGAGCTCTGGAAACACCATATATTTT
TRBJ1-5 | . | TRBV5-6 | . | CASSSWTGRNQPQHF | TGTGCCAGCAGCTCTTGGACCGGGAGGAATCAGCCCCAGCATTTT
TRBJ1-2 | . | TRBV2 | TRBD1 | CASREGQGFYGYTF | TGTGCCAGCAGAGAGGGACAGGGATTCTATGGCTACACCTTC
TRBJ2-2 | . | TRBV30 | TRBD1 | CAWRGQGTGELFF | TGTGCCTGGAGGGGACAGGGGACCGGGGAGCTGTTTTTT
TRBJ2-7 | medium-sized | TRBV4-1 | TRBD1 | CASSQDGTGGILEQYF | TGCGCCAGCAGCCAAGATGGGACAGGGGGAATCCTCGAGCAGTACTTC
TRBJ1-4 | . | TRBV9 | TRBD1 | CASSAGGTGNSNEKLFF | TGTGCCAGCAGCGCAGGGGGGACAGGGAATTCGAATGAAAAACTGTTTTTT
TRBJ1-2 | many | TRBV5-1 | . | CASSYSPSYGYTF | TGCGCCAGCAGCTACAGTCCTTCCTATGGCTACACCTTC
TRBJ2-7 | . | TRBV2 | TRBD1 | CASSGQGASYEQYF | TGTGCCAGCAGTGGGCAGGGGGCCTCCTACGAGCAGTACTTC
TRBJ1-2 | . | TRBV6-5 | . | CASSYQGAGYTF | TGTGCCAGCAGTTACCAAGGGGCTGGCTACACCTTC
TRBJ2-1 | . | TRBV30 | . | CAWGDGFTYNEQFF | TGTGCCTGGGGAGACGGATTCACCTACAATGAGCAGTTCTTC
TRBJ2-6 | . | TRBV7-2 | . | CASSLRQSGANVLTF | TGTGCCAGCAGCCTCCGACAGTCCGGGGCCAACGTCCTGACTTTC
TRBJ1-1 | . | TRBV4-1 | . | CASSQAPGEATEAFF | TGCGCCAGCAGCCAAGCGCCAGGGGAAGCCACTGAAGCTTTCTTT
TRBJ2-7 | . | TRBV14 | TRBD2 | CASSQNPGGLTYF | TGTGCCAGCAGCCAGAACCCGGGAGGTCTGACGTACTTC
TRBJ2-5 | . | TRBV5-1 | . | CASSLDNQETQYF | TGCGCCAGCAGCTTGGACAATCAAGAGACCCAGTACTTC
TRBJ2-5 | . | TRBV29-1 | . | CSGGSGFFQETQYF | TGCAGCGGAGGTTCAGGGTTCTTCCAAGAGACCCAGTACTTC
TRBJ1-5 | . | TRBV18 | TRBD1 | CASTRTGENQPQHF | TGTGCCAGCACCCGGACAGGGGAAAATCAGCCCCAGCATTTT
TRBJ2-7 | . | TRBV18 | . | CASSPLDSNYEQYF | TGTGCCAGCTCACCACTCGACAGCAACTACGAGCAGTACTTC
TRBJ1-2 | . | TRBV5-5 | TRBD1 | CASSAWPQGASGYTF | TGTGCCAGCAGTGCTTGGCCCCAGGGGGCAAGTGGCTACACCTTC
TRBJ1-6 | . | TRBV5-1 | TRBD1 | CASRQGADNSPLHF | TGCGCCAGCAGACAGGGGGCGGATAATTCACCCCTCCACTTT
TRBJ2-7 | . | TRBV10-3 | TRBD1 | CAISESKTGVSVEQYF | TGTGCCATCAGTGAGTCGAAGACAGGGGTATCGGTCGAGCAGTACTTC
TRBJ2-7 | . | TRBV18 | . | CASSPQRFSYEQYF | TGTGCCAGCTCACCACAGCGATTCAGCTACGAGCAGTACTTC